This TCR beta chain was retrieved from a study of siplizumab effects on memory and regulatory T cells. Germline CDR1 MGHRA, CDR2 YSYEKL. V was trimmed by 5 bases and J by 1 base, leaving 17 bases between them. This CDR3 is 16 amino acids long. This clone appeared a few times. Repertoires were generated with immunoSEQ multiplex PCR, while TCRdb's copy carries only in-frame clones and drops some. The table has over 95,000 clones, about 93% seen once. The sequence came from a human donor in good health. The specimen was non-Treg CD4+ T cells sorted from blood. This chain links TRBV4-1 with TRBJ1-1; D ambiguous. CDR3 nucleotides: TGCGCCAGCAGCACAACCGGGGTCGCTCAGAACACTGAAGCTTTCTTT. It codes for CASSTTGVAQNTEAFF.